The clone carrying this T cell receptor beta chain was observed a handful of times. The antigen remains unidentified. This sample is drawn from a study of T-cell memory formation after mild COVID-19. About the study: Among the donors, TCR clusters were largely specific to each donor.

With constant-segment primers, 5'RACE yielded cDNA libraries of TCR alpha and TCR beta that carried sample barcodes and UMIs. TCRdb re-derived calls from the 5' RACE reads in MiXCR, one entry per CDR3 protein. The profile shows 200,000 to 250,000 distinct CDR3 sequences, around 8.8% of them singletons. Whole-study results and caveats: A subset of responding clones appeared in pre-infection memory, suggesting cross-reactive memory joined.

The TCR sequence derives from a man aged 18 to 30 who had mild COVID-19 (a few samples of this study predate the infection). Cell type and time point are not known. The sample comprised PBMCs or a T cell subset sorted from them (not recorded which).

The CDR3 DNA reads TGCGCCAGCAGCTTGACCAGGCAGGGAGAGAACACTGAAGCTTTCTTT. Protein product: CASSLTRQGENTEAFF. The V gene is TRBV5-1, the J gene TRBJ1-1; perhaps TRBD1 as D (5 bases). Germline-derived CDR1 and CDR2 are SGHRS and YFSETQ. V lost 1 base, J lost 1 base, and 14 bases lay in between. The CDR3 is 16 amino acids. Full variable domain (outside the CDR3, taken from reference TRBV5-1 and TRBJ1-1): KAGVTQTPRYLIKTRGQQVTLSCSPISGHRSVSWYQQTPGQGLQFLFEYFSETQRNKGNFPGRFSGRQFSNSRSEMNVSTLELGDSALYLCASSLTRQGENTEAFFGQGTRLTVV.